This T cell receptor beta chain was recorded in a study of T cells in Graves' hyperthyroidism and ophthalmopathy. Regions amplified from RNA transcripts were the TCR beta CDR3 regions. The primer set for the first-round RT-PCR of the TCR CDR3 was HTBI. TCRdb reprocessed the multiplex PCR reads with MiXCR, giving one entry per CDR3 protein. Of hundreds of thousands of distinct CDR3 sequences detected, more than 15% appear once; the ten largest clones hold 11% to 15%. The CDR3 has 13 residues. Germline CDR1 reads SQVTM; CDR2 reads ANQGSEA. The V end lost 4 bases, the J end lost 5 bases, and 14 bases lay between the germline ends. The definition of stable Graves' hyperthyroidism was no ophthalmopathy progression within 18 months. Any patient presenting with uncontrolled infection, other autoimmune disease, pregnancy or lactation was left out. This clonotype was seen more than once but under ten times. Its antigen remains unidentified.

Whole-study findings and limits: Patients with ophthalmopathy were separated from those with stable hyperthyroidism by a 13 V-J model.

This chain connects TRBV29-1 to TRBJ1-1; D not resolved. Source material: blood. The origin of this receptor is a woman aged 18-30 years with Graves' hyperthyroidism. The CDR3 loop reads CSVAGRTRTEAFF. In DNA form, the CDR3 reads TGCAGCGTTGCGGGTCGAACAAGGACTGAAGCTTTCTTT. The variable domain in full, with the rest retrieved from reference TRBV29-1 and TRBJ1-1, is SAVISQKPSRDICQRGTSLTIQCQVDSQVTMMFWYRQQPGQSLTLIATANQGSEATYESGFVIDKFPISRPNLTFSTLTVSNMSPEDSSIYLCSVAGRTRTEAFFGQGTRLTVV.